Presented here are 3 T cell receptor beta chains from one specimen sequenced in a study of cytomegalovirus exposure and HLA in healthy donors. PCR involved 60 Vbeta and 13 Jbeta primers. The protocol was immunoSEQ multiplex PCR, while the TCRdb copy is restricted to in-frame clones and leaves out a portion. The table lists some 120,000 clones, more than 65% of them singletons, with roughly 0.92% in the top ten. Sequenced input: PBMCs. The receptors come from a young woman in good health and CMV-seronegative.

The chain joins TRBV5-1 to TRBJ1-6; D may be TRBD1 (5 bases). Germline CDR1 reads SGHRS; CDR2 reads YFSETQ. This CDR3 region has 16 residues. Trimming took off 0 bases at V and 5 bases at J, with 12 bases between the two ends. The CDR3 reads CASSLARRGHNSPLHF. The DNA for the CDR3 is TGCGCCAGCAGCTTGGCAAGGAGGGGACATAATTCACCCCTCCACTTT.

This clone was counted a single time. The chain has TRBV29-1 and TRBJ2-3, with D tentatively TRBD2 (6 bases). CDR3 size: 14 residues. Germline lookup yields CDR1 SQVTM and CDR2 ANQGSEA. Trimming removed 5 bases at V and 1 base at J, with 13 bases between. CDR3: CSVTPREGTDTQYF. The CDR3 DNA follows: TGCAGCGTTACCCCCAGGGAGGGCACAGATACGCAGTATTTT.

This clone occurred a few times. The genes are TRBV7-9 and TRBJ2-1; D perhaps matches TRBD2 (5 bases). This CDR3 is built from 12 residues. Trimming removed 7 bases from V and 8 bases from J, with 12 bases in between. Germline CDR1 SEHNR, CDR2 FQNEAQ (reference sequence). The CDR3 spells CASTADHDEQFF. The CDR3 bases are TGTGCCAGCACAGCGGATCACGATGAGCAGTTCTTC.